The 13 T cell receptor beta chains presented below share a single source sample, sequenced in a study of long-term antiretroviral therapy in people with HIV. Version v3.0 of the immunoSEQ assay was performed at survey level. Measured with immunoSEQ multiplex PCR; TCRdb has only the in-frame clones, and not every one. The sample contains more than 45,000 clones, about 86% of which appear only once. Here the sequenced sample was unsorted PBMCs, taken 0.8 years after starting antiretroviral therapy. All receptors come from a woman between 18 and 29 years old with HIV.

The chain couples TRBV4-3 to TRBJ2-7, with D tentatively TRBD2 (5 bases). The CDR3 is made up of 14 amino acids. Trimming stripped 0 bases from V and 5 bases from J, with 11 bases between. Germline CDR1 reads LGHNA; CDR2 reads YSLEER. CDR3 amino acids: CASSQEGRTDEQYF. For the CDR3, the DNA is TGCGCCAGCAGCCAAGAGGGCAGGACTGACGAGCAGTACTTC.

This chain uses TRBV4-1 with TRBJ1-5; TRBD1 agrees at 10 bases. The CDR3 consists of 15 residues. In germline, CDR1 is MGHRA, CDR2 YSYEKL. Unmatched junction bases numbered 6, after V lost 4 bases and J lost 6 bases. DNA of the CDR3: TGCGCCAGCAGCCCCGGGACAGGGGCTAGTCAGCCCCAGCATTTT. Its translation is CASSPGTGASQPQHF.

The chain has TRBV6-6 and TRBJ2-3; maybe TRBD1 (6 bases). CDR3 length equals 14 residues. V was shortened by 0 bases and J by 6 bases, with 10 bases between the two germline ends. Germline CDR1 is MNHNY and CDR2 is SVGAGI (reference sequence). The CDR3 reads CASSYSGARDTQYF. CDR3 nucleotide sequence: TGTGCCAGCAGTTACTCGGGGGCGAGGGATACGCAGTATTTT.

The J gene is TRBJ2-2, the V gene TRBV18, with no clear D. The CDR3 has 16 amino acids. Trimming took 2 bases from V and 0 from J, leaving 10 bases between them. Germline V lookup: CDR1 KGHSH, CDR2 LQKENI. The CDR3 nucleotides read TGTGCCAGCTCACCAAACACTTCAACGAACACCGGGGAGCTGTTTTTT. This encodes CASSPNTSTNTGELFF.

The V and J genes are TRBV4-3 and TRBJ1-2, with TRBD1 matching 9 bases. Germline V gene lookup returns CDR1 LGHNA and CDR2 YSLEER. Trimming cost V 3 bases and J 7 bases; bases outside gene matches: 12. CDR3 length equals 16 residues. CDR3 sequence (DNA): TGCGCCAGCAGCCAGGAGGGGACCGGGACAGGGACTGGCTACACCTTC. Residues: CASSQEGTGTGTGYTF.

J is TRBJ2-5 and V is TRBV27; TRBD1 matches at 7 bases. The CDR3 runs to 13 residues. Germline lookup yields CDR1 MNHEY and CDR2 SMNVEV (reference sequence). V dropped 6 bases and J dropped 5; count of bases not matched to a gene: 6. The CDR3 bases are TGTGCCAGCAGCCGGGACAGCGCGGAGACCCAGTACTTC. This sequence encodes CASSRDSAETQYF.

The chain joins TRBV14 to TRBJ1-2; the D is unclear. Germline loops: CDR1 SGHDN, CDR2 FVKESK. This CDR3 has 13 amino acids. V lost 0 bases and J lost 8, with 10 bases in between. The CDR3 region is CASSQERIFGYTF. The CDR3 DNA is TGTGCCAGCAGCCAAGAGAGGATTTTCGGCTACACCTTC.

In its sample, this clone was seen once. V gene TRBV18 combines with J gene TRBJ1-5; D might be TRBD1 (6 bases). CDR1 and CDR2 from the germline V gene are KGHSH and LQKENI. Trimming cost V 3 bases and J 1 base, with 16 bases left between them. This CDR3 is built from 17 residues. The CDR3 sequence: CASSPQGSGASNQPQHF. The CDR3 bases are TGTGCCAGCTCACCTCAGGGGTCAGGGGCGAGCAATCAGCCCCAGCATTTT.

This clone was found once. The gene calls are TRBV28 and TRBJ2-1, with 7 positions matching TRBD1. The CDR3 has 15 amino acids. The germline V gene encodes CDR1 MDHEN and CDR2 SYDVKM. The V gene end was trimmed by 3 bases and the J gene end by 1 base; junction bases not matched to a gene: 3. As DNA, the CDR3 is TGTGCCAGCAGTTTTACGGGACAGTCCTACAATGAGCAGTTCTTC. It yields the protein CASSFTGQSYNEQFF.

The chain combines TRBV11-2 with TRBJ2-7; a weak D match, TRBD2 (6 bases). Trimming left V 7 bases short and J 0 bases short, with 16 bases between. This CDR3 spans 15 amino acids. CDR1 is SGHAT, CDR2 FQNNGV, per germline. The CDR3 is CASTLWGETSYEQYF. CDR3 DNA sequence: TGTGCCAGCACCCTATGGGGGGAGACCTCCTACGAGCAGTACTTC.

The chain carries TRBV28 and TRBJ2-7, with TRBD1 as a possible D gene (6 bases). The CDR3 has 12 amino acids. The V end lost 6 bases, the J end lost 6 bases, and 12 bases lay between the germline ends. Per the germline V gene, CDR1 is MDHEN and CDR2 is SYDVKM. In nucleotides, the CDR3 is TGTGCCAGCAGCTTAACAGGGTTCGAGCAGTACTTC. It specifies CASSLTGFEQYF.

CDR3 residues: CASGADYLTDTQYF. Here the CDR3 DNA reads TGTGCCAGCGGAGCGGACTACCTCACAGATACGCAGTATTTT. The genes are TRBV28 and TRBJ2-3, with D perhaps TRBD2 (6 bases). Germline V gene data show CDR1 as MDHEN and CDR2 as SYDVKM. V was clipped by 8 bases and J by 2 bases, with 14 bases between them. The CDR3 length is 14 residues.

The chain joins TRBV27 to TRBJ2-3, with D hard to call. The V gene's germline CDR1 is MNHEY and CDR2 SMNVEV (reference sequence). V lost 6 bases and J 2 bases, leaving 12 bases between the germline ends. CDR3 size: 14 residues. The CDR3: CASSYRFSTDTQYF. CDR3 sequence (DNA): TGTGCCAGCAGCTATCGGTTTTCCACAGATACGCAGTATTTT.